This T cell receptor beta chain was sequenced during a study of beta chain features in type 1 diabetes. Investigators reverse transcribed all isolated RNA, so they sequenced expressed TCRB transcripts. Produced via immunoSEQ multiplex PCR; TCRdb's table is partial and in-frame only. The sample has about 150,000 clones, over 7.5% seen once; the top ten hold 2.3%. CDR3 length: 15 amino acids. V dropped 4 bases and J dropped 2 bases, with 12 bases sitting between them. CDR1 SGHVS and CDR2 FQNEAQ come from the germline V gene. Sequencing was done on a sample of central memory CD4+ T cells from blood. The TCR sequence derives from a woman aged 18-29 years in good health. The chain couples TRBV7-8 to TRBJ1-5; no reliable D call. CDR3 bases: TGTGCCAGCAGCTCCCCAGGTGCCGGCAATCAGCCCCAGCATTTT. Residues: CASSSPGAGNQPQHF.